This is a list of T cell receptor beta chains from one sample in a study of graft-versus-host responses after intestinal transplantation. Repertoires were generated with immunoSEQ multiplex PCR, while TCRdb's copy carries only in-frame clones and drops some. The data show tens of thousands of clones, under 95% seen once. For these TCRs, the target antigens are not known. The input for sequencing was unstimulated CD8+ T cells sorted from spleen or lymph node cells, taken before intestinal transplant. These receptors were collected from a human donor who received an intestinal transplant. The CDR3 runs from the conserved cysteine through the conserved F or W. The D gene is left open where the match is weak. A clone size is listed for some rows: how often the clone was seen (once, few, many), or a class if it is expanded.

J gene,clone size,V gene,D gene,CDR3 protein,CDR3 DNA
TRBJ1-1,.,TRBV28,.,CASRQGFGTEAFF,TGTGCCAGCCGTCAGGGCTTTGGAACTGAAGCTTTCTTT
TRBJ1-1,.,TRBV4-3,.,CASSQAGFEAFF,TGCGCCAGCAGCCAGGCAGGATTTGAAGCTTTCTTT
TRBJ2-2,.,TRBV7-9,TRBD1,CASSLGRQGLNTGELFF,TGTGCCAGCAGCTTGGGCCGACAGGGCCTTAACACCGGGGAGCTGTTTTTT
TRBJ2-7,.,TRBV30,TRBD1,CAWATGFEQYF,TGTGCCTGGGCGACAGGGTTCGAGCAGTACTTC
TRBJ1-1,.,TRBV19,.,CASSDQGYSTEAFF,TGTGCCAGTAGTGATCAGGGGTATAGCACTGAAGCTTTCTTT
TRBJ2-7,.,TRBV2,TRBD2,CASSTSGGYEQYF,TGTGCCAGCAGTACTAGCGGGGGTTACGAGCAGTACTTC
TRBJ1-2,.,TRBV4-1,.,CASSQDLVSGYTF,TGCGCCAGCAGCCAAGATCTAGTCTCTGGCTACACCTTC
TRBJ1-2,.,TRBV13,TRBD1,CASSPRGQVLYGYTF,TGTGCCAGCAGCCCGAGAGGACAGGTGCTTTATGGCTACACCTTC
TRBJ2-7,.,TRBV4-3,.,CASSQDRTGTSYEQYF,TGCGCCAGCAGCCAAGATCGAACAGGGACCTCCTACGAGCAGTACTTC
TRBJ2-5,.,TRBV5-1,TRBD2,CASSFSSGGGRVGPQETQYF,TGCGCCAGCAGCTTTTCAAGCGGGGGGGGCCGAGTTGGGCCCCAAGAGACCCAGTACTTC
TRBJ1-1,.,TRBV10-2,.,CASNGAISNTEAFF,TGCGCCAGCAATGGGGCGATTTCTAACACTGAAGCTTTCTTT
TRBJ2-1,.,TRBV7-8,TRBD2,CASSLRRLAGSYNEQFF,TGTGCCAGCAGCTTAAGGAGACTAGCGGGTTCCTACAATGAGCAGTTCTTC
TRBJ1-1,.,TRBV27,TRBD1,CASTRGRDTEAFF,TGTGCCAGCACCAGGGGGCGGGACACTGAAGCTTTCTTT
TRBJ2-3,.,TRBV29-1,TRBD2,CSVPGGLTDTQYF,TGCAGCGTCCCGGGGGGACTCACAGATACGCAGTATTTT
TRBJ2-7,.,TRBV5-6,TRBD1,CASSFQGQGSYEQYF,TGTGCCAGCAGCTTTCAGGGACAGGGATCCTACGAGCAGTACTTC
TRBJ1-5,.,TRBV1,.,CTSSRDRSRQPQHF,TGCACCAGCAGCCGGGACAGGTCAAGGCAGCCCCAGCATTTT
TRBJ2-5,.,TRBV7-9,.,CASSLVGNQETQYF,TGTGCCAGCAGCTTAGTGGGCAACCAAGAGACCCAGTACTTC
TRBJ2-3,.,TRBV11-3,TRBD2,CASSSTSGVTDTQYF,TGTGCCAGCAGCTCAACTAGCGGGGTCACAGATACGCAGTATTTT
TRBJ2-3,.,TRBV6-5,.,CASSYSSGSTDTQYF,TGTGCCAGCAGTTACTCGAGCGGTAGCACAGATACGCAGTATTTT
TRBJ1-1,.,TRBV30,.,CAWTTQDSEAFF,TGTGCCTGGACCACCCAAGACAGTGAAGCTTTCTTT
TRBJ1-6,.,TRBV21-1,.,CANPSQGRADNSPLHF,TGTGCCAACCCATCCCAGGGCAGGGCGGATAATTCACCCCTCCACTTT
TRBJ2-3,.,TRBV7-8,TRBD1,CASSLVLGTGTDTQYF,TGTGCCAGCAGCTTAGTGCTTGGGACAGGCACAGATACGCAGTATTTT
TRBJ1-1,.,TRBV7-9,TRBD1,CASSVLDRGDTEAFF,TGTGCCAGCAGCGTACTCGACAGGGGGGATACTGAAGCTTTCTTT
TRBJ2-7,.,TRBV6-1,TRBD2,CASNLGGRTYEQYF,TGTGCCAGCAACTTGGGAGGGAGGACCTACGAGCAGTACTTC
TRBJ2-5,.,TRBV7-6,TRBD2,CASSLAPGLAGGYQETQYF,TGTGCCAGCAGCTTAGCACCGGGACTAGCGGGGGGGTACCAAGAGACCCAGTACTTC
TRBJ1-1,.,TRBV29-1,TRBD1,CSVDPPGQKLEAFF,TGCAGCGTTGACCCTCCGGGACAGAAGTTAGAAGCTTTCTTT
TRBJ1-2,once,TRBV5-6,.,CASRTGLNYGYTF,TGTGCCAGCAGAACGGGACTTAACTATGGCTACACCTTC
TRBJ1-6,.,TRBV27,TRBD1,CASSLGQGAYNSPLHF,TGTGCCAGCAGTCTTGGACAGGGAGCCTATAATTCACCCCTCCACTTT
TRBJ2-3,.,TRBV10-3,TRBD2,CAISDVGGGTDTQYF,TGTGCCATCAGTGATGTGGGGGGGGGCACAGATACGCAGTATTTT
TRBJ1-1,.,TRBV11-1,TRBD1,CASSLPSTGLTEAFF,TGTGCCAGCAGCTTACCATCGACAGGGCTTACTGAAGCTTTCTTT
TRBJ2-7,.,TRBV4-1,.,CASSHVGGYEQYF,TGCGCCAGCAGCCACGTCGGGGGATACGAGCAGTACTTC
TRBJ2-1,.,TRBV19,.,CASTCNRDCSYNEQFF,TGTGCCAGTACCTGCAACCGGGACTGCTCCTACAATGAGCAGTTCTTC
TRBJ2-4,.,TRBV9,TRBD1,CASSVGAGGMDIQYF,TGTGCCAGCAGCGTAGGAGCAGGGGGCATGGACATTCAGTACTTC
TRBJ1-2,.,TRBV27,TRBD1,CASSDRAQGYGYTF,TGTGCCAGCAGTGACAGGGCTCAGGGGTATGGCTACACCTTC
TRBJ1-5,.,TRBV5-1,TRBD1,CASSPEGGYSNQPQHF,TGCGCCAGCAGTCCCGAAGGGGGCTATAGCAATCAGCCCCAGCATTTT
TRBJ1-4,.,TRBV19,.,CASSMRAINEKLFF,TGTGCCAGTAGTATGCGAGCGATTAATGAAAAACTGTTTTTT
TRBJ1-1,.,TRBV14,TRBD1,CASSRTGDMNTEAFF,TGTGCCAGCAGTCGGACAGGGGACATGAACACTGAAGCTTTCTTT
TRBJ2-1,.,TRBV4-1,TRBD2,CASSQDGVAGGPAYNEQFF,TGCGCCAGCAGCCAAGATGGGGTAGCGGGGGGGCCGGCCTACAATGAGCAGTTCTTC
TRBJ1-6,few,TRBV2,TRBD1,CASSETGAYNSPLHF,TGTGCCAGCAGTGAAACAGGGGCCTATAATTCACCCCTCCACTTT
TRBJ1-3,.,TRBV11-3,.,CASSPIRDTSGNTIYF,TGTGCCAGCAGCCCAATCCGGGACACCTCTGGAAACACCATATATTTT
TRBJ2-3,once,TRBV10-2,.,CASLSTDTQYF,TGCGCCAGCTTAAGCACAGATACGCAGTATTTT
TRBJ2-5,.,TRBV12-5,.,CASGLSSLGVQETQYF,TGTGCTAGTGGTTTGTCGTCGTTGGGAGTCCAAGAGACCCAGTACTTC
TRBJ1-2,.,TRBV2,TRBD1,CASLGQGFEGYTF,TGTGCCAGCCTGGGACAGGGGTTTGAAGGCTACACCTTC
TRBJ2-3,.,TRBV15,.,CATSSDVGAEDTQYF,TGTGCCACCAGCAGTGACGTGGGGGCAGAGGATACGCAGTATTTT
TRBJ1-1,.,TRBV12-5,.,CASGFEGVNTEAFF,TGTGCTAGTGGTTTTGAAGGGGTGAACACTGAAGCTTTCTTT